This is a list of T cell receptor beta chains from one sample in a study of T cells in Graves' hyperthyroidism and ophthalmopathy. From the multiplex PCR reads, TCRdb called clonotypes with MiXCR, one entry per CDR3 protein. The sample has around 340,000 distinct CDR3 sequences; roughly a fifth are singletons. The sample was blood. The receptors come from a woman aged 45 to 65 with Graves' hyperthyroidism. The CDR3 runs from the conserved cysteine through the conserved F or W. D genes are given only for firm matches. Clone size is given for some rows only: seen once, a few or many times, or a class if the clone is expanded.

clone_size	v_call	j_call	d_call	cdr3_nt	cdr3_aa
many	TRBV2	TRBJ1-4	NA	TGTGCCAGCAGGAGTACAGGGAGGGCTCATGAAAAACTGTTTTTT	CASRSTGRAHEKLFF
once	TRBV2	TRBJ2-2	NA	TGTGCCAGCAGTGAGGTGAACACCGGGGAGCTGTTTTTT	CASSEVNTGELFF
NA	TRBV28	TRBJ1-5	NA	TGTGCCAGCATTGCGGCGGAAGATCAGCCCCAGCATTTT	CASIAAEDQPQHF
NA	TRBV4-2	TRBJ2-7	NA	TGTGCCAGCAGCCAAGCAGGGTCAGAGACCTACGAGCAGTACTTC	CASSQAGSETYEQYF
few	TRBV6-2/TRBV6-3	TRBJ2-1	TRBD2	TGTGCCAGCGGGGGGACTAGCCCCTACAATGAGCAGTTCTTC	CASGGTSPYNEQFF
few	TRBV12-5	TRBJ2-3	NA	TGTGCTAGTGGTTTGGTACTCGGGGGAACTCAGTATTTT	CASGLVLGGTQYF
many	TRBV28	TRBJ2-5	TRBD2	TGTGCCAGCAGTCTGACTAGCGGAGAAGAGACCCAGTACTTC	CASSLTSGEETQYF
NA	TRBV7-3	TRBJ1-1	NA	TGTGCCAGCAGTTCCGGGGTAAGCACTGAAGCTTTCTTT	CASSSGVSTEAFF
NA	TRBV28	TRBJ2-5	NA	TGTGCCAGCAGTCCCCCCAGTCTAGGAGAAAAAGAGACCCAGTACTTC	CASSPPSLGEKETQYF
many	TRBV9	TRBJ1-3	NA	TGTGCCAGCAGCGTAGGGACAGCTGGAAACACCATATATTTT	CASSVGTAGNTIYF
once	TRBV18	TRBJ2-1	NA	TGTGCCAGCTCACCACCCGGGACCTACTCCTACAATGAGCAGTTCTTC	CASSPPGTYSYNEQFF
NA	TRBV28	TRBJ2-5	TRBD2	TGTGCCAGCAGTTTCCGGACAGGGGAGGGACTAGCGGAGCCTCCAGAGACCCAGTACTTC	CASSFRTGEGLAEPPETQYF
many	TRBV29-1	TRBJ1-1	NA	TGCAGCGCCCCGAGAAGGGGTCATGGGAACACTGAAGCTTTCTTT	CSAPRRGHGNTEAFF
many	TRBV7-2	TRBJ2-7	NA	TGTGCCAGCAGCGTCGGGACATCCCTCTACGAGCAGTACTTC	CASSVGTSLYEQYF
few	TRBV7-6	TRBJ2-5	NA	TGTGCCAGCGTTTCGGGGAGAAAAGAGACCCAGTACTTC	CASVSGRKETQYF
many	TRBV28	TRBJ1-5	NA	TGTGCCAGCAGTTTATCAGGGTATGGTCAGCCCCAGCATTTT	CASSLSGYGQPQHF
NA	TRBV11-3	TRBJ2-5	TRBD1	TGTGCCAGCAGCTTAGGAGGGGGCGGGTACTCAAAGACCCAGTACTTC	CASSLGGGGYSKTQYF
many	TRBV11-2	TRBJ2-5	NA	TGTGCCAGCAGCTCCCCAGGGAGTGAGACCCAGTACTTC	CASSSPGSETQYF
once	TRBV5-1	TRBJ2-5	TRBD1	TGCGCCAGCAGCTTGATCCCGGACAGGGCCGGGACCCAGTACTTC	CASSLIPDRAGTQYF
NA	TRBV2	TRBJ2-1	NA	TGTGCCAGCAGTGTTAGCGCGAGCTCCTACAATGAGCAGTTCTTC	CASSVSASSYNEQFF
many	TRBV4-1	TRBJ2-1	NA	TGCGCCAGCAGCCAAGAGGTCAGGCGCACCAATGAGCAGTTCTTC	CASSQEVRRTNEQFF
many	TRBV28	TRBJ1-1	NA	TGTGCCAGCAGTTTGGGAACTTCAAACACTGAAGCTTTCTTT	CASSLGTSNTEAFF
many	TRBV5-1	TRBJ2-1	NA	TGCGCCAGCAGCTTGGACCCCGGGATTAAAAATGAGCAGTTCTTC	CASSLDPGIKNEQFF
many	TRBV20-1	TRBJ1-5	NA	TGCAGTGCCAGGACTTTTGATAATCAGCCCCAGCATTTT	CSARTFDNQPQHF
NA	TRBV28	TRBJ1-5	NA	TGTGCCAGCACCCCGCCGGGACGTCGAAGAAGCAATCAGCCCCAGCATTTT	CASTPPGRRRSNQPQHF
many	TRBV2	TRBJ2-1	TRBD1	TGTGCCAGCAGTGAAACTGGGACAGACAATGAGCAGTTCTTC	CASSETGTDNEQFF
many	TRBV5-4	TRBJ2-5	NA	TGTGCCAGCAGCCCGGAGGACGCCCAAGAGACCCAGTACTTC	CASSPEDAQETQYF
many	TRBV6-1	TRBJ2-5	NA	TGTGCCAGCAGTGAAGCCCAGGTCCGAGAGACCCAGTACTTC	CASSEAQVRETQYF
few	TRBV5-1	TRBJ2-7	NA	TGCGCCAGCAGCTCCCACCGGGACCAAACCTACGAGCAGTACTTC	CASSSHRDQTYEQYF
many	TRBV2	TRBJ1-4	TRBD1	TGTGCCAGCAGTAACGAGCCACTTCTGGGACAGTCAACTAATGAAAAACTGTTTTTT	CASSNEPLLGQSTNEKLFF
few	TRBV20-1	TRBJ2-1	TRBD2	TGCAGTGCTAGACTAGCGGGGGGAGTGGAGCAGTTCTTC	CSARLAGGVEQFF
many	TRBV14	TRBJ2-5	NA	TGTGCCAGCAACGAAGGGCCGGGAGAGACCCAGTACTTC	CASNEGPGETQYF
NA	TRBV9	TRBJ1-4	TRBD1	TGTGCCAGCAGTCGCACAGGGGTCACTAATGAAAAACTGTTTTTT	CASSRTGVTNEKLFF
many	TRBV20-1	TRBJ2-5	TRBD2	TGCAGTGCTAGACTAGCGGGAGTCGGAGAGACCCAGTACTTC	CSARLAGVGETQYF
NA	TRBV6-1	TRBJ1-1	NA	TGTGCCAGCAGGGCTCCGACGGGCTTCACTGAAGCTTTCTTT	CASRAPTGFTEAFF
few	TRBV18	TRBJ2-4	TRBD1	TGTGCCAGCTCGGCGACAGGGGACGCCATGGGGTTTCAGTACTTC	CASSATGDAMGFQYF
NA	TRBV7-9	TRBJ2-2	NA	TGTGCCAGCAGCTTAGAATTCCCGGGACTGTTTTTT	CASSLEFPGLFF
few	TRBV10-3	TRBJ2-3	NA	TGTGCCATCAGTGTCAGGGGGGTCACAGATACGCAGTATTTT	CAISVRGVTDTQYF
many	TRBV10-3	TRBJ2-5	NA	TGTGCCATCAGCCCACCAGGGTGGTCACAAGAGACCCAGTACTTC	CAISPPGWSQETQYF
many	TRBV11-2	TRBJ2-6	NA	TGTGCCAGCAGCTCTTTCAGGAGGAGAGGAGCCTCTGGGGCCAACGTCCTGACTTTC	CASSSFRRRGASGANVLTF